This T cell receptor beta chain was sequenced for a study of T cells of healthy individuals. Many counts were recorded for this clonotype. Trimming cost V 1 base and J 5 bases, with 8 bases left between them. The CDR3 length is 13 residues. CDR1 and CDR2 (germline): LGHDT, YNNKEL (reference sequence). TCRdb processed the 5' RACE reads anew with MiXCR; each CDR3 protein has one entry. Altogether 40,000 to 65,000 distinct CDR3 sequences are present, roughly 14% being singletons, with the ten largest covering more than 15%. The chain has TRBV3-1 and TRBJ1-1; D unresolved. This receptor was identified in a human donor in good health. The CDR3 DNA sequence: TGTGCCAGCAGCCAAGGCGTCGGAACTGAAGCTTTCTTT. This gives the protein CASSQGVGTEAFF.